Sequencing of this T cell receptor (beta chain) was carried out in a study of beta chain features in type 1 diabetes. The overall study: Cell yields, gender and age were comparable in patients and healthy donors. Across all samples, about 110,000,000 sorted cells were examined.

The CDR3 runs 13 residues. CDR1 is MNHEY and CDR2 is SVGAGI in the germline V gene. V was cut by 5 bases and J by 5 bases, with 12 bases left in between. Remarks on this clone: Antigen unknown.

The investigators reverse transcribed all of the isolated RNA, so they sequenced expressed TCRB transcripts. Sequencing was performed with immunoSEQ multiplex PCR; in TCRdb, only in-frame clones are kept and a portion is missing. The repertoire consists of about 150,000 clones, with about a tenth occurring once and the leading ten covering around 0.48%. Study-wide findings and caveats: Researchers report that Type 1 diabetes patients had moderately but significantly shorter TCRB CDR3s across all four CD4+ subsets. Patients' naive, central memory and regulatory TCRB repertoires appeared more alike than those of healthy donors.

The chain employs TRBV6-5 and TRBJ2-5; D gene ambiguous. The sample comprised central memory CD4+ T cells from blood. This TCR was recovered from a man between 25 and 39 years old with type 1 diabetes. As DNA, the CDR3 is TGTGCCAGCAGTCCACCTCTATTGGAGACCCAGTACTTC. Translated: CASSPPLLETQYF.